A selection of T cell receptor beta chains follows, all from one sample in a study of blood T cell repertoires in COVID-19. The table came from immunoSEQ multiplex PCR; TCRdb's copy has only in-frame clones and leaves some out. This sample has about 250,000 clones, with approximately 91% found just once. The sequencing sample was made of peripheral blood. The origin of the receptors is a woman in her forties who had recovered from COVID-19. Each CDR3 is given with its conserved first and last residue. A D gene is named only where the DNA matches it firmly. Not all rows give a size; the values are once, few, many and, for expanded clones, a class.

clone size	J gene	D gene	V gene	CDR3 protein	CDR3 DNA
-	TRBJ2-3	-	TRBV7-9	CASSLREPSSTDTQYF	TGTGCCAGCAGCTTAAGGGAGCCCAGCTCCACAGATACGCAGTATTTT
-	TRBJ2-7	TRBD2	TRBV5-1	CASSAGTSGILSYEQYF	TGCGCCAGCAGCGCCGGGACTAGCGGAATCCTCTCCTACGAGCAGTACTTC
-	TRBJ2-1	TRBD1	TRBV2	CASRASGGNYNEQFF	TGTGCCAGCCGCGCCTCAGGGGGCAACTACAATGAGCAGTTCTTC
-	TRBJ2-1	TRBD2	TRBV19	CASRKLAGGPYNEQFF	TGTGCCAGTAGGAAACTAGCGGGAGGTCCCTACAATGAGCAGTTCTTC
-	TRBJ2-3	-	TRBV6-4	CASSEVRQTTQYF	TGTGCCAGCAGTGAGGTCCGACAGACGACGCAGTATTTT
-	TRBJ2-3	-	TRBV7-3	CASSLTRGDTQYF	TGTGCCAGCAGCTTAACCCGAGGGGATACGCAGTATTTT
-	TRBJ2-7	-	TRBV7-9	CASSLADIATYEQYF	TGTGCCAGCAGCTTAGCGGACATAGCCACCTACGAGCAGTACTTC
-	TRBJ2-7	-	TRBV6-2/TRBV6-3	CASSSTHGGLYEQYF	TGTGCCAGCAGTTCCACCCACGGGGGGCTATACGAGCAGTACTTC
once	TRBJ2-2	-	TRBV3-1/TRBV3-2	CASSPSQGSGELFF	TGTGCCAGCAGCCCGAGCCAGGGTTCCGGGGAGCTGTTTTTT
once	TRBJ2-1	-	TRBV5-1	CASSLAALSYNEQFF	TGCGCCAGCAGCTTGGCCGCGCTCTCCTACAATGAGCAGTTCTTC
-	TRBJ2-3	-	TRBV9	CASSASGTLTDTQYF	TGTGCCAGCAGCGCCAGCGGAACCTTAACAGATACGCAGTATTTT
once	TRBJ2-1	-	TRBV7-2	CASSPAQENEQFF	TGTGCCAGCAGCCCGGCACAGGAAAATGAGCAGTTCTTC
-	TRBJ2-1	TRBD2	TRBV7-8	CASSLVGGTSYNEQFF	TGTGCCAGCAGCTTAGTGGGGGGGACCTCCTACAATGAGCAGTTCTTC
-	TRBJ2-5	TRBD1	TRBV5-4	CASSLDRGRETQYF	TGTGCCAGCAGCTTGGACAGGGGGCGGGAGACCCAGTACTTC
-	TRBJ2-7	-	TRBV7-2	CASSLRGDAGEQYF	TGTGCCAGCAGCTTACGGGGTGATGCTGGGGAGCAGTACTTC
-	TRBJ2-3	TRBD1	TRBV5-4	CASSSWTGQNTDTQYF	TGTGCCAGCAGCTCGTGGACAGGACAAAACACAGATACGCAGTATTTT
once	TRBJ2-7	TRBD1	TRBV7-2	CASSLRGTGGEQYF	TGTGCCAGCAGCTTAAGGGGGACAGGGGGCGAGCAGTACTTC
-	TRBJ1-2	-	TRBV23-1	CASSRIFIRGMEGYTF	TGCGCCAGCAGTCGTATCTTTATCCGGGGAATGGAAGGCTACACCTTC
once	TRBJ2-7	-	TRBV20-1	CSAGTTYEQYF	TGCAGTGCCGGGACAACCTACGAGCAGTACTTC
-	TRBJ2-4	TRBD2	TRBV6-5	CASSPLGGTKNIQYF	TGTGCCAGCAGCCCCCTGGGGGGGACCAAAAACATTCAGTACTTC
-	TRBJ2-7	-	TRBV3-1/TRBV3-2	CASSQLWRPGEQYF	TGTGCCAGCAGCCAGTTGTGGCGGCCCGGCGAGCAGTACTTC
-	TRBJ1-4	-	TRBV7-9	CASSSSRGGNEKLFF	TGTGCCAGCAGTTCTTCCCGGGGGGGGAATGAAAAACTGTTTTTT
-	TRBJ1-4	TRBD1	TRBV19	CASSPEFRTGIEKLFF	TGTGCCAGTAGTCCAGAATTCCGGACAGGGATTGAAAAACTGTTTTTT
-	TRBJ2-2	-	TRBV5-1	CASSLGGTSNTGELFF	TGCGCCAGCAGCTTAGGCGGAACTTCGAACACCGGGGAGCTGTTTTTT
-	TRBJ2-3	-	TRBV3-1/TRBV3-2	CASSQRLVGTDTQYF	TGTGCCAGCAGCCAAAGACTAGTTGGCACAGATACGCAGTATTTT
-	TRBJ1-1	-	TRBV3-1/TRBV3-2	CASSQGLEGEAFF	TGTGCCAGCAGCCAAGGCCTAGAGGGTGAAGCTTTCTTT
-	TRBJ1-2	TRBD1	TRBV29-1	CSVETVRRQGVNFYGYTF	TGCAGCGTTGAAACGGTTCGGCGGCAGGGGGTTAATTTCTATGGCTACACCTTC
-	TRBJ2-1	-	TRBV5-4	CASSPGLYNEQFF	TGTGCCAGCAGCCCAGGACTCTACAATGAGCAGTTCTTC
-	TRBJ2-5	-	TRBV11-2	CASSLTPRDQETQYF	TGTGCCAGCAGCTTAACCCCCAGGGACCAAGAGACCCAGTACTTC
-	TRBJ2-4	TRBD2	TRBV30	CAWSAASGALNIQYF	TGTGCCTGGAGTGCTGCTAGCGGCGCTTTAAACATTCAGTACTTC
-	TRBJ2-1	TRBD2	TRBV7-3	CASSSGLAGGAHNEQFF	TGTGCCAGCAGCTCTGGACTAGCGGGAGGGGCCCACAATGAGCAGTTCTTC
-	TRBJ1-5	-	TRBV27	CASHGQIYSNQPQHF	TGTGCCAGTCACGGACAGATTTATAGCAATCAGCCCCAGCATTTT
once	TRBJ1-4	TRBD1	TRBV24-1	CATSDSQGGSSEKLFF	TGTGCCACCAGTGATTCGCAGGGGGGCTCTAGTGAAAAACTGTTTTTT
-	TRBJ2-5	TRBD1	TRBV11-3	CASSTSGQGNQETQYF	TGTGCCAGCAGCACAAGCGGACAGGGGAACCAAGAGACCCAGTACTTC
-	TRBJ2-3	-	TRBV14	CASSQGANSIPSTDTQYF	TGTGCCAGCAGCCAAGGGGCCAACAGTATCCCTAGCACAGATACGCAGTATTTT
-	TRBJ2-7	-	TRBV7-8	CASSLASSGAYYEQYF	TGTGCCAGCAGCTTAGCGTCATCGGGAGCCTACTACGAGCAGTACTTC
-	TRBJ2-1	-	TRBV7-9	CASSLRGSTYNEQFF	TGTGCCAGCAGCTTACGCGGTTCTACCTACAATGAGCAGTTCTTC
-	TRBJ1-4	-	TRBV19	CASSATYQTTGEKLFF	TGTGCCAGTAGTGCTACTTACCAAACCACGGGTGAAAAACTGTTTTTT
-	TRBJ1-2	-	TRBV5-6	CASSFEGAFTF	TGTGCCAGCAGCTTTGAAGGGGCGTTCACCTTC
-	TRBJ1-1	TRBD1	TRBV7-9	CASSLGQGWTEAFF	TGTGCCAGCAGCTTAGGACAGGGTTGGACTGAAGCTTTCTTT
-	TRBJ2-2	-	TRBV11-2	CASSHMDGAGGELFF	TGTGCCAGCAGCCACATGGACGGGGCGGGAGGGGAGCTGTTTTTT
-	TRBJ2-1	TRBD2	TRBV10-1	CASSPKILAGMHSSYNEQFF	TGCGCCAGCAGTCCAAAGATCCTAGCGGGAATGCACAGCTCCTACAATGAGCAGTTCTTC
-	TRBJ2-5	TRBD1	TRBV4-1	CASSPSYAGGYQETQYF	TGCGCCAGCAGCCCCTCTTATGCAGGGGGCTACCAAGAGACCCAGTACTTC